Below are 5 T cell receptor beta chains sequenced from a single sample in a study of blood T cell repertoires in COVID-19. Assay: immunoSEQ multiplex PCR; the TCRdb copy retains only in-frame clones and omits some. The repertoire consists of approximately 350,000 clones, with about 90% occurring once and the leading ten covering 2.5% to 3%. Sequenced material: PBMCs or T cells enriched from blood (not recorded which). The origin of the receptors is a woman aged 25 to 39 who had recovered from COVID-19.

The DNA of the CDR3 is TGTGCCAGCTCACCACTGGCAGGGATGGGCAATCAGCCCCAGCATTTT. Translated, it gives CASSPLAGMGNQPQHF. The chain combines TRBV18 with TRBJ1-5, with D maybe TRBD1 (5 bases). V was cut by 1 base and J by 2 bases, with 12 bases left in between. Germline CDR1 and CDR2: KGHSH and LQKENI. The CDR3 extends over 16 amino acids.

As to this clone: This specimen includes other DNA sequences encoding the same CDR3. The rearrangement joins TRBV12-5 to TRBJ2-3; 7 positions match TRBD1. This CDR3 has 15 amino acids. Trimming cost V 0 bases and J 3 bases; bases outside gene matches: 3. Germline V gene sequence: CDR1 LGHNT, CDR2 FRNRAP. This chain's CDR3 is CASGLVSGGTDTQYF. CDR3 DNA: TGTGCTAGTGGTTTGGTATCAGGGGGAACAGATACGCAGTATTTT.

The CDR3 nucleotides read TGTGCCAGCAGTCCACGACAGGGGGCGGCGCAGTATTTT. This translates into CASSPRQGAAQYF. The V call is TRBV28, the J call TRBJ2-3, with TRBD1 matching over 10 bases. The trim removed 5 bases at V and 10 bases at J, leaving 6 bases unmatched. Germline CDR1 reads MDHEN; CDR2 reads SYDVKM. There are 13 residues in the CDR3.

The genes are TRBV7-9 and TRBJ1-2; 7 nucleotides match TRBD1. The germline gives CDR1 SEHNR, CDR2 FQNEAQ (reference sequence). V was clipped by 5 bases and J by 5 bases; unmatched bases: 8. The CDR3 consists of 14 residues. The chain's CDR3 is CASSLGGQKYGYTF. The DNA for the CDR3 is TGTGCCAGCAGCCTGGGGGGACAGAAGTATGGCTACACCTTC. The complete variable domain, with remaining parts taken from reference TRBV7-9 and TRBJ1-2, reads DTGVSQNPRHKITKRGQNVTFRCDPISEHNRLYWYRQTLGQGPEFLTYFQNEAQLEKSRLLSDRFSAERPKGSFSTLEIQRTEQGDSAMYLCASSLGGQKYGYTFGSGTRLTVV.

This chain uses TRBV7-9 with TRBJ2-3, with 8 bases fitting TRBD1. The CDR3 is 16 amino acids. J gave up 0 bases and V 4 bases, and 6 bases lay outside the gene matches. Looked up from germline, CDR1 is SEHNR and CDR2 is FQNEAQ (reference sequence). This CDR3 reads CASSSRGQESTDTQYF. CDR3 DNA: TGTGCCAGCAGCTCGCGGGGACAGGAGAGCACAGATACGCAGTATTTT.